Listed below are T cell receptor beta chains from one sample, sequenced in a study of T cell repertoires in cytomegalovirus infection. Which antigens these TCRs recognize remains unknown. MiXCR, applied by TCRdb to the reads, yields one record per CDR3 protein. The table shows about 310,000 distinct CDR3 sequences, with about 25% occurring only once. The sequences come from cultured PBMCs, collected from culture after CMV antigen stimulation. These receptors originate from a human donor in good health (CMV status not recorded). Some clones in this sample may be carry-over from other donors' samples. The CDR3 runs from the conserved cysteine through the conserved F or W. Each record gives: V gene, J gene, CDR3 protein.

TRBV7-2	TRBJ2-1	CASSRGVTAAQFF
TRBV7-8	TRBJ2-5	CASSLGLGYQETQYF
TRBV19	TRBJ1-5	CASSTQAGFWDSNQPQHF
TRBV4-3	TRBJ1-2	CASSQVQGPYGYTF
TRBV20-1	TRBJ2-5	CSARVVAGGGTQYF
TRBV2	TRBJ1-5	CASSASGGSNQPQHF
TRBV19	TRBJ2-1	CASSIDRGNEQFF
TRBV6-2/TRBV6-3	TRBJ2-7	CASSYPPAEQYF
TRBV7-9	TRBJ2-1	CASILLTYNEQFF
TRBV24-1	TRBJ1-3	CATLGQAQSGNTIYF
TRBV7-8	TRBJ2-5	CASSLALAGLLKETQYF
TRBV24-1	TRBJ1-1	CATSKGQGVTEAFF
TRBV7-2	TRBJ1-1	CASRQPGGAGNTEAFF
TRBV7-2	TRBJ2-1	CASSQGYGIVYEQFF
TRBV19	TRBJ2-5	CASSPRTASETQYF
TRBV18	TRBJ2-7	CASSGSGSEQYF
TRBV6-2/TRBV6-3	TRBJ2-1	CASSPGLPGHNEQFF
TRBV19	TRBJ2-3	CASSINFGSDTQYF